Reported below is one T cell receptor (beta chain). The sample holds many counts of this clonotype. The antigen this receptor binds is unknown. The sample holds no much larger clone one base away, and base qualities are not on file. This sample is drawn from a study of CD8 T cells in ankylosing spondylitis (dated by TCRdb to about 2017). Notes on the research overall: The study profiled T cell receptor beta repertoires in healthy donors and ankylosing spondylitis patients to find disease-linked TCR variants. The full study cohort was made up of under 30 ankylosing spondylitis patients and 108 healthy donors. Samples of peripheral blood were taken, and for ankylosing spondylitis patients, synovial fluid was collected as well. What the work shows at the level of the full study, not this receptor alone: A TCR beta motif of roughly 8 highly homologous amino acid variants appeared characteristic of blood from ankylosing spondylitis patients. Some motif variants were previously reported in synovial fluid and blood of reactive arthritis patients, suggesting common disease-initiation mechanisms. The disease-linked clones showed a CD8+ phenotype and occurred at relatively low frequencies in peripheral blood. Significant enrichment of the disease-linked clones was reported in matched synovial fluid samples from ankylosing spondylitis patients.

Sequencing relied on an Illumina HiSeq 2500. Quantitative 5'-RACE with molecular barcodes was used to prepare TCR beta libraries. In the source study's methods: A new computational method based on a probabilistic model of VDJ rearrangement was used to identify disease-linked TCR variants. Starting from the raw public reads, TCRdb applied fastp trimming at Q25, assembled clones with MiXCR and retained in-frame beta chains. Rows with one shared CDR3 protein collapse into an entry with the most common genes and DNA. The V and J calls follow TCRdb's processing rather than the paper's. The sample data list around 230,000 distinct CDR3 sequences, and 7.5% to 9.5% of these were observed just once. The ten top clones hold more than 4.5% of the sample. The clonotype originates from a female donor with ankylosing spondylitis or in good health (not recorded which). Material: blood, either unsorted or a sorted T cell fraction (not recorded which).

The DNA sequence follows: TGCAGTGCTAGAGATACAGGGGTACGAGTGGGCTACGAGCAGTACTTC. Its amino acids are CSARDTGVRVGYEQYF. The chain uses TRBV20-1 and TRBJ2-7; 7 nucleotides in the junction match TRBD1. After removal of 0 bases from V and 3 bases from J, the junction retains 11 bases not matched to a gene. The germline V gene (reference sequence) gives CDR1 as DFQATT and CDR2 as SNEGSKA. Its CDR3 holds 16 amino acids, cysteine through phenylalanine. Only the CDR3 DNA stays, 48 bases, in frame from base 1.